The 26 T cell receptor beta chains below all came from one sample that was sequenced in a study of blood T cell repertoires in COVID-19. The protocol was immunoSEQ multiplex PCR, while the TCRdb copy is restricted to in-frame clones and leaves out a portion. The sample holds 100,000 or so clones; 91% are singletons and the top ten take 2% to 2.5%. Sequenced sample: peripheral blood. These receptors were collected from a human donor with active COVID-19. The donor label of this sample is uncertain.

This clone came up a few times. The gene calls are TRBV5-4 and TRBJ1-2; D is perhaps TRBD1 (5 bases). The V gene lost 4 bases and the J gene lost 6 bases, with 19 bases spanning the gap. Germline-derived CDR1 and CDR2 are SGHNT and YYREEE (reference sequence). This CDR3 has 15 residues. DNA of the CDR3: TGTGCCAGCAGCCCCCGGGGGGGGGTACCTAATGGCTACACCTTC. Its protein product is CASSPRGGVPNGYTF.

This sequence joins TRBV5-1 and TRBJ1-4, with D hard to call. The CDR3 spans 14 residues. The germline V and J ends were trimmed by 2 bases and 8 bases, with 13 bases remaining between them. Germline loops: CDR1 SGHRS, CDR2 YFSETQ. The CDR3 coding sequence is TGCGCCAGCAGCTTTCCCGGGGTCGGAGAAAAACTGTTTTTT. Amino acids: CASSFPGVGEKLFF.

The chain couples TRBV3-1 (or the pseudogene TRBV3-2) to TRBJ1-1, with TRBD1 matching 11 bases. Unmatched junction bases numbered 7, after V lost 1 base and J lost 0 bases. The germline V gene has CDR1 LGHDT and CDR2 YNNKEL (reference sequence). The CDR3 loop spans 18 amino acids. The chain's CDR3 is CASSQVQGTGGLNTEAFF. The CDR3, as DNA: TGTGCCAGCAGCCAAGTACAAGGGACAGGGGGACTGAACACTGAAGCTTTCTTT.

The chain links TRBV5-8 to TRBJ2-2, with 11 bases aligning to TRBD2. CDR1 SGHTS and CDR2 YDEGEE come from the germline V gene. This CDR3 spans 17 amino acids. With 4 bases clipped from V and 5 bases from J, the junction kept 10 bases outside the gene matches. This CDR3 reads CASSAELAGGPTGELFF. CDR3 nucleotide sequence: TGTGCCAGCAGCGCGGAGCTAGCGGGGGGACCAACCGGGGAGCTGTTTTTT.

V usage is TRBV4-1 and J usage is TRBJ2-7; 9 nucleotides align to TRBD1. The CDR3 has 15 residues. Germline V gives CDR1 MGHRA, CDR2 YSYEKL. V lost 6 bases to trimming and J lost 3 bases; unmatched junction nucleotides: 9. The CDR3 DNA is TGCGCCAGCAGGCGAACAGGGGGCAGAGTCTACGAGCAGTACTTC. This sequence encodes CASRRTGGRVYEQYF.

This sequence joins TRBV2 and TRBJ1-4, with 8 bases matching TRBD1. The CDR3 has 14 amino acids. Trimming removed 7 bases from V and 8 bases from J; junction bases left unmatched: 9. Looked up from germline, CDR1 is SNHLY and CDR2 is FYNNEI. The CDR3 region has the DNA TGTGCCAGCAAAGTGCAGGGGGCGTCGGAAAAACTGTTTTTT. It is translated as CASKVQGASEKLFF. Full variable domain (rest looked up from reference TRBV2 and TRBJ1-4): EPEVTQTPSHQVTQMGQEVILRCVPISNHLYFYWYRQILGQKVEFLVSFYNNEISEKSEIFDDQFSVERPDGSNFTLKIRSTKLEDSAMYFCASKVQGASEKLFFGSGTQLSVL.

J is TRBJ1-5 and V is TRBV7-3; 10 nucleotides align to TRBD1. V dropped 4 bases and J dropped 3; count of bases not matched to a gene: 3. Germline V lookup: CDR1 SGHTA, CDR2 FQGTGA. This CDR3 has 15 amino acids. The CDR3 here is CASSSGTGDNQPQHF. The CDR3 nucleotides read TGTGCCAGCAGCTCGGGGACAGGGGACAATCAGCCCCAGCATTTT.

The CDR3 DNA is TGTGCCAGCAGGACTAGCGGGGGGGCGCTTGAGCAGTTCTTC. This translates into CASRTSGGALEQFF. The chain recombines TRBV11-2 with TRBJ2-1; 14 nucleotides line up with TRBD2. The CDR3 length is 14 residues. Losses at the gene ends were 6 bases for V and 9 bases for J; bases not matched to a gene: 4. Germline CDR1 reads SGHAT; CDR2 reads FQNNGV.

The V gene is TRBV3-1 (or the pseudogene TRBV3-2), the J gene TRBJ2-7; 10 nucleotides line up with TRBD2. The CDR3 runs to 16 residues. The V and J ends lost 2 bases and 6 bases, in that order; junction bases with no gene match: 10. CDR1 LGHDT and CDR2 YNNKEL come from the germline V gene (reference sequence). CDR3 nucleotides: TGTGCCAGCAGCCAACTGGGCAGCGGGGGGGCGAGCGAGCAGTACTTC. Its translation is CASSQLGSGGASEQYF.

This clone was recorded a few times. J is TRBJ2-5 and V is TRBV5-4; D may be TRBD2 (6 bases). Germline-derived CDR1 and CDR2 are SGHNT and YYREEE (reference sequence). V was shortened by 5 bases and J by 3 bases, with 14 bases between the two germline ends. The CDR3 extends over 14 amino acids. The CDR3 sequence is CASSPGLAKETQYF. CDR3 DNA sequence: TGTGCCAGCAGTCCGGGGCTAGCGAAAGAGACCCAGTACTTC.

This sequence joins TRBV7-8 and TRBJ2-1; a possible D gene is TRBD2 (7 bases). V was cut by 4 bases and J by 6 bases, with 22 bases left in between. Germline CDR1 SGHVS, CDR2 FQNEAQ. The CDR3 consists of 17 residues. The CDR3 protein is CASSSKTRGGKSNEQFF. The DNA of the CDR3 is TGTGCCAGCAGCTCGAAAACTAGGGGGGGCAAGTCCAATGAGCAGTTCTTC.

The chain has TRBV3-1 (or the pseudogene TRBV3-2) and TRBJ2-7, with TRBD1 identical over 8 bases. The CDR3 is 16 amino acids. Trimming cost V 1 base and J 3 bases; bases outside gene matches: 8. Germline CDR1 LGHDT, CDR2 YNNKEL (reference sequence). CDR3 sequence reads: CASSQVWGQVIYEQYF. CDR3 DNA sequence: TGTGCCAGCAGCCAAGTGTGGGGACAGGTTATCTACGAGCAGTACTTC.

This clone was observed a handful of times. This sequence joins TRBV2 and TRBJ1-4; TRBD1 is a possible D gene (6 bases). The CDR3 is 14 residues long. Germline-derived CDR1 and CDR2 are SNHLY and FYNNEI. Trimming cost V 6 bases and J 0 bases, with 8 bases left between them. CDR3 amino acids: CASRTGTTNEKLFF. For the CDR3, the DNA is TGTGCCAGCAGGACAGGCACAACTAATGAAAAACTGTTTTTT.

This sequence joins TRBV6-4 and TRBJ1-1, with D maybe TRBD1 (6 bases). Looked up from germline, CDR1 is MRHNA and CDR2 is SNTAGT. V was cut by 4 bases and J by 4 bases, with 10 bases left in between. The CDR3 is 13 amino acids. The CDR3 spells CASSGGGPTEAFF. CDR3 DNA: TGTGCCAGCAGTGGGGGGGGGCCCACTGAAGCTTTCTTT.

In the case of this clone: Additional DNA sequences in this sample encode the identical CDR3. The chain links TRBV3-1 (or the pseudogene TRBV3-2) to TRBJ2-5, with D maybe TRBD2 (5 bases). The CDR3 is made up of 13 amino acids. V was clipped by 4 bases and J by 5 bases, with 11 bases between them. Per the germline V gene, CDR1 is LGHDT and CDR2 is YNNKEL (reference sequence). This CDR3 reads CASSPGLGETQYF. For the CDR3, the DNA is TGTGCCAGCAGCCCCGGACTGGGCGAGACCCAGTACTTC.

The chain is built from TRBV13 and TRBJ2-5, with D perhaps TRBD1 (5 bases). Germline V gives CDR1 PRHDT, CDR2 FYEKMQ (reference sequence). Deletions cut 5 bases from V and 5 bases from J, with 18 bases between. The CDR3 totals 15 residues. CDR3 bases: TGTGCCAGCAGCCTCTGGACCGATAAGGGGGAGACCCAGTACTTC. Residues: CASSLWTDKGETQYF. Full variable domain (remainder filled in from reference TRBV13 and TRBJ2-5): AAGVIQSPRHLIKEKRETATLKCYPIPRHDTVYWYQQGPGQDPQFLISFYEKMQSDKGSIPDRFSAQQFSDYHSELNMSSLELGDSALYFCASSLWTDKGETQYFGPGTRLLVL.

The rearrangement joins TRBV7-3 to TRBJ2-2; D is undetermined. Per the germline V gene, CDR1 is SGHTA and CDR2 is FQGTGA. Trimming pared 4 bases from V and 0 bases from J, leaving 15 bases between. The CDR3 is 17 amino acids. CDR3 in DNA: TGTGCCAGCAGCTCCCCCCGGGTATCCTCGAACACCGGGGAGCTGTTTTTT. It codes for CASSSPRVSSNTGELFF.

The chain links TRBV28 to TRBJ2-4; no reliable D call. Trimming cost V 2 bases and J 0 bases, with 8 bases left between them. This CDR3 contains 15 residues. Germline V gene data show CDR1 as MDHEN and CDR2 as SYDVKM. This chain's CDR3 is CASSLPRLAKNIQYF. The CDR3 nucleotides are TGTGCCAGCAGTTTACCCAGGCTAGCCAAAAACATTCAGTACTTC.

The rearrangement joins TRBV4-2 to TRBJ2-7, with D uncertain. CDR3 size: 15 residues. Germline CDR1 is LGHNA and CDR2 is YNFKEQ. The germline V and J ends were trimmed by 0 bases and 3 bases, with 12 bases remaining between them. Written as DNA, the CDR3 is TGTGCCAGCAGCCAAGATCCGGTAAGCTACTACGAGCAGTACTTC. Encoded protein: CASSQDPVSYYEQYF.

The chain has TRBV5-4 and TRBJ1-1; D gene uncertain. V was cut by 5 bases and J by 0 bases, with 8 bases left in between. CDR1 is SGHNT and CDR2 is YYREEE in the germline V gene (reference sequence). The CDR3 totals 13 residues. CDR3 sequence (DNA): TGTGCCAGCAGTCCAGACTTGAACACTGAAGCTTTCTTT. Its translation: CASSPDLNTEAFF.

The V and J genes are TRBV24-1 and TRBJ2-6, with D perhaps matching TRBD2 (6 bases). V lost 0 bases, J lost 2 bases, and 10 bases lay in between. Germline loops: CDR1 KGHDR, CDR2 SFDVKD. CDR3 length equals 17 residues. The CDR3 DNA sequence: TGTGCCACCAGTGATTTGGAAGGGGAGGCTGGGGCCAACGTCCTGACTTTC. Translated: CATSDLEGEAGANVLTF.

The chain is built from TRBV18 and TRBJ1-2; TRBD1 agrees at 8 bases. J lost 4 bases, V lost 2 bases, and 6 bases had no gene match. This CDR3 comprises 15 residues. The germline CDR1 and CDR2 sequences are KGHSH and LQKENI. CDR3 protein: CASSPTSDRVYGYTF. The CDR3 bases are TGTGCCAGCTCACCAACTTCGGACAGGGTCTATGGCTACACCTTC. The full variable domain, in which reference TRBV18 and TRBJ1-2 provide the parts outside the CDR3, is NAGVMQNPRHLVRRRGQEARLRCSPMKGHSHVYWYRQLPEEGLKFMVYLQKENIIDESGMPKERFSAEFPKEGPSILRIQQVVRGDSAAYFCASSPTSDRVYGYTFGSGTRLTVV.

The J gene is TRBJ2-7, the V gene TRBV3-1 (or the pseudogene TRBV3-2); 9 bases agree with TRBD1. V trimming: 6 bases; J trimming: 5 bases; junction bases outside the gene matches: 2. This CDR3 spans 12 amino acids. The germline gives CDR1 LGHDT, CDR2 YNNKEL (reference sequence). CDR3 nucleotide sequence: TGTGCCAGCAGGGGACAGGGCAACGAGCAGTACTTC. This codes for CASRGQGNEQYF.

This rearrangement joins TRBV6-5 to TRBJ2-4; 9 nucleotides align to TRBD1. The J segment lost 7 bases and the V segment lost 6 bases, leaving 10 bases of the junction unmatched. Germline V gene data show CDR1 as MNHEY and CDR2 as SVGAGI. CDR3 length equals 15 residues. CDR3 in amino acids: CASRSYFGQGNIQYF. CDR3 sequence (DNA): TGTGCCAGCAGGAGTTATTTTGGACAGGGGAACATTCAGTACTTC.

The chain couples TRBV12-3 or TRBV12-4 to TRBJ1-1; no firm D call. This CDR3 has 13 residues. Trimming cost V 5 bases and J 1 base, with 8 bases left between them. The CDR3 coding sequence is TGTGCCAGCAGTGCGTCCGGGAACACTGAAGCTTTCTTT. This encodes CASSASGNTEAFF.

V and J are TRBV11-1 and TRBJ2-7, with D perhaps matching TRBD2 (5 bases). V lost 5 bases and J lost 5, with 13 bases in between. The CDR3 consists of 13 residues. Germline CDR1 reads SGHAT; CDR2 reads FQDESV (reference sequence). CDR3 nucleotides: TGTGCCAGCAGCAGGTGGCGGGCCAACGAGCAGTACTTC. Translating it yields CASSRWRANEQYF.